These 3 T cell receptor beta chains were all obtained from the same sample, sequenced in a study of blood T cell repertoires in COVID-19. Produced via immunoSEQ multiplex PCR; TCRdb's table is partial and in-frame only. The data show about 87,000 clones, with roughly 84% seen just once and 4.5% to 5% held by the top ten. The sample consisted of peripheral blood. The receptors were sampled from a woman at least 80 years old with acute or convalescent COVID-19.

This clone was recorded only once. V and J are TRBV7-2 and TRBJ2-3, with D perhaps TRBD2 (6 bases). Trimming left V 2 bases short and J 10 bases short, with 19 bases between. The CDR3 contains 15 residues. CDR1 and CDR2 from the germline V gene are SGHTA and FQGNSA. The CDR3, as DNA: TGTGCCAGCAGCTTACAAACGGGGGACCCTGGGGCGCAGTATTTT. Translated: CASSLQTGDPGAQYF.

CDR3 loop: CASSSGTGDYEKLFF. CDR3 bases: TGTGCCAGTAGTTCCGGAACAGGGGATTACGAAAAACTGTTTTTT. The V and J genes are TRBV19 and TRBJ1-4, with TRBD1 matching over 7 bases. V trimming: 5 bases; J trimming: 8 bases; junction bases outside the gene matches: 11. Germline lookup yields CDR1 LNHDA and CDR2 SQIVND (reference sequence). The CDR3 contains 15 residues.

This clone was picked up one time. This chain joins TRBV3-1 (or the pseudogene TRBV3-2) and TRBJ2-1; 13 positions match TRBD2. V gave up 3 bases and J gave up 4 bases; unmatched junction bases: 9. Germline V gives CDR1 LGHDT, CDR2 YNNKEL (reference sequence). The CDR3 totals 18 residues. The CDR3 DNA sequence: TGTGCCAGCAGCCATGCAAAGGTACTAGCGGGGGGGTACAATGAGCAGTTCTTC. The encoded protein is CASSHAKVLAGGYNEQFF.